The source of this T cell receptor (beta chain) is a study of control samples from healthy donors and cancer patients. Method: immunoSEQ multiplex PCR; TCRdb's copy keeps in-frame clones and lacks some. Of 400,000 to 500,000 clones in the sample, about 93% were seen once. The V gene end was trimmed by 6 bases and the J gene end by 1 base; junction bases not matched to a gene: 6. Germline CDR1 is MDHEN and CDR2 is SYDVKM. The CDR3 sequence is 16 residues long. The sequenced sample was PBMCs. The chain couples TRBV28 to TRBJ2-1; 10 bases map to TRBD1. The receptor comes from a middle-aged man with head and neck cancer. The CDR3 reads CASSLWGQGSYNEQFF. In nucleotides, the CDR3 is TGTGCCAGCAGCCTTTGGGGACAGGGGTCCTACAATGAGCAGTTCTTC.